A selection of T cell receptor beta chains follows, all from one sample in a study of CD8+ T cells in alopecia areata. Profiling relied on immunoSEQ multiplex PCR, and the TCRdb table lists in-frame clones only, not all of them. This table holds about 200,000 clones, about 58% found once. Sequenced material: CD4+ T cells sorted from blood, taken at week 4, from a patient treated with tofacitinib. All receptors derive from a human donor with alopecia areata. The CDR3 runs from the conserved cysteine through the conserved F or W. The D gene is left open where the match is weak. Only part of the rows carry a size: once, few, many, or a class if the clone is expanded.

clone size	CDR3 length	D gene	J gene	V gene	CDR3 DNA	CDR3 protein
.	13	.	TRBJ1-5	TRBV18	TGTGCCAGCTCACCACGGGGCAATCAGCCCCAGCATTTT	CASSPRGNQPQHF
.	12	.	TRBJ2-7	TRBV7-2	TGTGCCAGCAGCTTACTAGTGAACGAGCAGTACTTC	CASSLLVNEQYF
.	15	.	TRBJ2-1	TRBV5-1	TGCGCCAGCAGCCCAGGGGCAACCTCCTACAATGAGCAGTTCTTC	CASSPGATSYNEQFF
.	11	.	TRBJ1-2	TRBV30	TGTGCCAAAGGGGTCAAGGGTGGCTACACCTTC	CAKGVKGGYTF
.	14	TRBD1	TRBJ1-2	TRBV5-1	TGCGCCAGCAGTCCGACAGGGCTTATCTATGGCTACACCTTC	CASSPTGLIYGYTF
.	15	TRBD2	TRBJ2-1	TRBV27	TGTGCCAGCAGTATGGGACTAGTGCGTTTCAATGAGCAGTTCTTC	CASSMGLVRFNEQFF
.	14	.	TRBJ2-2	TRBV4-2	TGTGCCAGCAGCCAAGGGGACGGGCGCGGGGAGCTGTTTTTT	CASSQGDGRGELFF
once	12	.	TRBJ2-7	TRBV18	TGTGCCAGCTCATCCAGGGGAGGGGAGCAGTACTTC	CASSSRGGEQYF
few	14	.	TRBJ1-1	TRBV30	TGTGCCTGGGCTAACAGTCCCGGTCGCACTGAAGCTTTCTTT	CAWANSPGRTEAFF
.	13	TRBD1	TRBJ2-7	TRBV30	TGTGCCTGTCCGGGACAGGGGGTCTACGAGCAGTACTTC	CACPGQGVYEQYF
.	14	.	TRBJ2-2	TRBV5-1	TGCGCCAGCAGCTTGGACCACTCGACCGGGGAGCTGTTTTTT	CASSLDHSTGELFF
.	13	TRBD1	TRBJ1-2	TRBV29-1	TGCAGCATGTGGACAGGGAATAACTATGGCTACACCTTC	CSMWTGNNYGYTF
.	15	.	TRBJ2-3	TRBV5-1	TGCGCCAGCAGCTTGGTCCCGAGAACTCCAGATACGCAGTATTTT	CASSLVPRTPDTQYF
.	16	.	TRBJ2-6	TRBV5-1	TGCGCCAGCAGCTTGGGACGGATCTCTGGGGCCAACGTCCTGACTTTC	CASSLGRISGANVLTF
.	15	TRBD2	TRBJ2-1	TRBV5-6	TGTGCCAGCAGCTTGGTCCTACGGGGGGGCGATGAGCAGTTCTTC	CASSLVLRGGDEQFF
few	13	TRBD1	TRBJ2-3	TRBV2	TGTGCCAGCAGCGGACAGGGGGCGGATACGCAGTATTTT	CASSGQGADTQYF
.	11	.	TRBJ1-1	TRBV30	TGTGCCTGGAGTGCGTACACTGAAGCTTTCTTT	CAWSAYTEAFF
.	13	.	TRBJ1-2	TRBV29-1	TGCAGCATATTGAAACAGGGAAACTATGGCTACACCTTC	CSILKQGNYGYTF
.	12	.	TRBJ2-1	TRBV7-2	TGTGCCAGCGGCCAACTAGCCGGTGAGCAGTTCTTC	CASGQLAGEQFF
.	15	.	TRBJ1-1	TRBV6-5	TGTGCCAGCAGTTATATGCGGGGCATGAACACTGAAGCTTTCTTT	CASSYMRGMNTEAFF
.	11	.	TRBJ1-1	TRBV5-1	TGCGCCAGCAGATTCAACACTGAAGCTTTCTTT	CASRFNTEAFF
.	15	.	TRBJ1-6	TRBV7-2	TGTGCCAGCAGCTTAGCGGCAGGGAGAGATTCACCCCTCCACTTT	CASSLAAGRDSPLHF
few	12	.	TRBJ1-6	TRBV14	TGTGCCAGCAGCCTCATCAATTCACCCCTCCACTTT	CASSLINSPLHF
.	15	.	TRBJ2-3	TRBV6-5	TGTGCCAGCAGTTACGATCCTTCTAGCACAGATACGCAGTATTTT	CASSYDPSSTDTQYF
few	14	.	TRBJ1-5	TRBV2	TGTGCCAGTCAGGGTCGGAGCCGCAATCAGCCCCAGCATTTT	CASQGRSRNQPQHF
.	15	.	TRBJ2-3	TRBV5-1	TGCGCCAGCAGCTTGAGAGGGACTTACACAGATACGCAGTATTTT	CASSLRGTYTDTQYF
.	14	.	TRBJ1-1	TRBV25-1	TGTGCCAGCAAAGGGAGAGACATGAACACTGAAGCTTTCTTT	CASKGRDMNTEAFF
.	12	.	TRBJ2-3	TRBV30	TGTGCCTGGAGTGTACGTGGGGATACGCAGTATTTT	CAWSVRGDTQYF
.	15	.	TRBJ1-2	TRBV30	TGTGCCTGGAGTGAGGGGCAGGGGTTGGACTATGGCTACACCTTC	CAWSEGQGLDYGYTF
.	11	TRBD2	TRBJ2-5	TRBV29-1	TGCAGCGGGGGAGGGAGGGAGACCCAGTACTTC	CSGGGRETQYF
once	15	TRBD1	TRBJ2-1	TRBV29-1	TGCAGCGTCCTCGCCGGGACAGCTAACTACAATGAGCAGTTCTTC	CSVLAGTANYNEQFF